The 23 T cell receptor beta chains listed next were all sequenced from one sample in a study of naive CD8 T cells in extremely preterm neonates. TCRdb keeps only in-frame clones here, not all; method: immunoSEQ multiplex PCR. The sample lists 7,300 or so clones; 92% were seen once. Elective cesarean births at 37-41 weeks, without labor or membrane rupture, supplied the cord blood. The sequenced sample was naive CD8+ T cells from cord blood. These receptors originate from a newborn in good health.

The chain joins TRBV7-8 to TRBJ2-7; D is perhaps TRBD2 (6 bases). The length of the CDR3 is 16 residues. V lost 5 bases to trimming and J lost 2 bases, with 19 bases between them. Germline CDR1 reads SGHVS; CDR2 reads FQNEAQ. The CDR3 spells CASSPPSGERTYEQYF. The CDR3 nucleotides read TGTGCCAGCAGCCCACCCTCGGGGGAACGGACCTACGAGCAGTACTTC. The full variable domain, completed using reference TRBV7-8 and TRBJ2-7, is GAGVSQSPRYKVAKRGQDVALRCDPISGHVSLFWYQQALGQGPEFLTYFQNEAQLDKSGLPSDRFFAERPEGSVSTLKIQRTQQEDSAVYLCASSPPSGERTYEQYFGPGTRLTVT.

This rearrangement joins TRBV7-2 to TRBJ2-3; 12 positions match TRBD2. CDR1 is SGHTA, CDR2 FQGNSA, per germline. The CDR3 has 19 residues. V was clipped by 5 bases and J by 4 bases; unmatched bases: 16. CDR3 DNA: TGTGCCAGCAGCCATCAGGGGGAGCTAGCGGGAGGGCCCGCAGATACGCAGTATTTT. Encoded protein: CASSHQGELAGGPADTQYF. Based on the CDR3 plus reference TRBV7-2 and TRBJ2-3, the full variable domain is GAGVSQSPSNKVTEKGKDVELRCDPISGHTALYWYRQSLGQGLEFLIYFQGNSAPDKSGLPSDRFSAERTGGSVSTLTIQRTQQEDSAVYLCASSHQGELAGGPADTQYFGPGTRLTVL.

The chain joins TRBV9 to TRBJ1-4; tentative D call: TRBD1 (6 bases). Germline CDR1 reads SGDLS; CDR2 reads YYNGEE. This CDR3 comprises 15 residues. V was clipped by 0 bases and J by 0 bases, with 6 bases between them. CDR3 residues: CASSVGTATNEKLFF. Written as DNA, the CDR3 is TGTGCCAGCAGCGTAGGGACAGCAACTAATGAAAAACTGTTTTTT.

V usage is TRBV6-5 and J usage is TRBJ2-3; 11 bases map to TRBD1. The CDR3 contains 15 residues. The germline V gene has CDR1 MNHEY and CDR2 SVGAGI. Germline trimming cut 4 bases from V and 4 bases from J; bases unmatched to any gene: 4. The CDR3 sequence: CASSSLGQGADTQYF. CDR3 sequence (DNA): TGTGCCAGCAGTTCCCTGGGACAGGGGGCAGATACGCAGTATTTT.

The gene calls are TRBV19 and TRBJ2-1; 9 bases match TRBD2. Trimming took 7 bases from V and 2 from J; bases not matched to a gene: 12. Germline values: CDR1 LNHDA, CDR2 SQIVND (reference sequence). This CDR3 comprises 17 residues. CDR3 region: CASTPTAGGLAYNEQFF. CDR3 DNA sequence: TGTGCCAGTACCCCCACAGCGGGGGGATTAGCCTACAATGAGCAGTTCTTC.

The chain recombines TRBV27 with TRBJ2-4; 10 nucleotides align to TRBD2. V gave up 3 bases and J gave up 4 bases; unmatched junction bases: 0. The CDR3 runs to 14 residues. From germline, CDR1 is MNHEY and CDR2 SMNVEV (reference sequence). Here the CDR3 DNA reads TGTGCCAGCAGTTTTAGCGGGAGGAAAAACATTCAGTACTTC. Its translation is CASSFSGRKNIQYF.

This chain joins TRBV5-1 and TRBJ2-1, with TRBD2 matching over 10 bases. Germline values: CDR1 SGHRS, CDR2 YFSETQ. Germline trimming cut 4 bases from V and 9 bases from J; bases unmatched to any gene: 4. The CDR3 runs 13 residues. The CDR3 region is CASSIAGGGEQFF. The CDR3 region has the DNA TGCGCCAGCAGCATAGCGGGGGGCGGTGAGCAGTTCTTC.

The gene calls are TRBV23-1 and TRBJ2-6; D is possibly TRBD2 (5 bases). TRBV23-1 is an ORF; its function is uncertain. Trimming pared 6 bases from V and 2 bases from J, leaving 26 bases between. The CDR3 is made up of 20 amino acids. CDR3 in DNA: TGCGCCAGCAGCCAACGCCATCCCGGGAAGAAGGCGGCTGGGGCCAACGTCCTGACTTTC. It translates to CASSQRHPGKKAAGANVLTF.

The V and J genes are TRBV7-9 and TRBJ1-6; D not certain. This CDR3 has 14 amino acids. The germline V gene has CDR1 SEHNR and CDR2 FQNEAQ (reference sequence). V shed 1 base and J shed 7 bases, with 8 bases lying between them. CDR3 in DNA: TGTGCCAGCAGCTTAGTTGGCCCAAATTCACCCCTCCACTTT. Translated, it gives CASSLVGPNSPLHF. Variable domain in full (rest from reference TRBV7-9 and TRBJ1-6): DTGVSQNPRHKITKRGQNVTFRCDPISEHNRLYWYRQTLGQGPEFLTYFQNEAQLEKSRLLSDRFSAERPKGSFSTLEIQRTEQGDSAMYLCASSLVGPNSPLHFGNGTRLTVT.

This clone came up once. The chain couples TRBV19 to TRBJ2-2, with D unclear. Trimming cost V 4 bases and J 4 bases, with 4 bases left between them. Germline V gene sequence: CDR1 LNHDA, CDR2 SQIVND (reference sequence). The CDR3 totals 12 residues. For the CDR3, the DNA is TGTGCCAGTAGTAGCAGCACCGGGGAGCTGTTTTTT. Translated: CASSSSTGELFF.

The V and J genes are TRBV5-4 and TRBJ2-7; perhaps TRBD1 as D (5 bases). CDR1 is SGHNT and CDR2 is YYREEE in the germline V gene (reference sequence). The CDR3 is 14 residues long. V lost 5 bases, J lost 2 bases, and 14 bases lay in between. The CDR3 sequence is CASSSQGTAYEQYF. CDR3 in DNA: TGTGCCAGCAGTTCCCAGGGAACGGCCTACGAGCAGTACTTC.

This chain joins TRBV9 and TRBJ1-2; perhaps TRBD1 as D (5 bases). Trimming pared 2 bases from V and 5 bases from J, leaving 19 bases between. The germline gives CDR1 SGDLS, CDR2 YYNGEE. This CDR3 has 16 amino acids. The CDR3 loop reads CASSVSLGGLRYGYTF. CDR3 nucleotide sequence: TGTGCCAGCAGCGTCTCCTTGGGGGGGTTGAGGTATGGCTACACCTTC.

The J gene is TRBJ1-1, the V gene TRBV5-4; D perhaps matches TRBD1 (5 bases). CDR1 is SGHNT, CDR2 YYREEE, per germline (reference sequence). The CDR3 length is 14 residues. The V gene lost 0 bases and the J gene lost 2 bases, with 8 bases spanning the gap. The CDR3 sequence is CASSLVGANTEAFF. CDR3 in DNA: TGTGCCAGCAGCTTGGTAGGGGCTAACACTGAAGCTTTCTTT.

The J gene is TRBJ1-5, the V gene TRBV30; TRBD1 matches at 8 bases. V lost 0 bases to trimming and J lost 5 bases; unmatched junction nucleotides: 3. The germline V gene has CDR1 GTSNPN and CDR2 SVGIG (reference sequence). There are 14 residues in the CDR3. The CDR3 sequence: CAWSVRQGHQPQHF. CDR3 nucleotides: TGTGCCTGGAGTGTACGACAGGGGCATCAGCCCCAGCATTTT.

V and J are TRBV2 and TRBJ2-7, with TRBD2 identical over 11 bases. With 3 bases clipped from V and 0 bases from J, the junction kept 4 bases outside the gene matches. The length of the CDR3 is 16 residues. The germline V gene has CDR1 SNHLY and CDR2 FYNNEI. The CDR3 nucleotides are TGTGCCAGCAGTGAGGGGACTAGCGGTTTCTCCTACGAGCAGTACTTC. Protein product: CASSEGTSGFSYEQYF.

The J gene is TRBJ2-3, the V gene TRBV18, with 11 bases fitting TRBD2. The germline V gene has CDR1 KGHSH and CDR2 LQKENI. The V and J ends lost 4 bases and 2 bases, in that order; junction bases with no gene match: 5. The CDR3 is 16 residues long. Here the CDR3 reads CASSHGTSGPTDTQYF. Written as DNA, the CDR3 is TGTGCCAGCTCACACGGGACTAGCGGCCCCACAGATACGCAGTATTTT.

The gene calls are TRBV6-1 and TRBJ2-3; D is perhaps TRBD2 (5 bases). Germline-derived CDR1 and CDR2 are MNHNS and SASEGT. CDR3 length: 16 residues. Deletions cut 1 base from V and 0 bases from J, with 11 bases between. CDR3 sequence: CASSEDRRTSTDTQYF. CDR3 DNA sequence: TGTGCCAGCAGTGAAGATCGGCGGACTAGCACAGATACGCAGTATTTT.

The gene calls are TRBV19 and TRBJ1-2; 7 bases are a match to TRBD1. J gave up 5 bases and V 3 bases, and 3 bases lay outside the gene matches. Germline V gene lookup returns CDR1 LNHDA and CDR2 SQIVND (reference sequence). CDR3 length: 13 amino acids. The chain's CDR3 is CASSMTGNYGYTF. Here the CDR3 DNA reads TGTGCCAGTAGTATGACAGGGAATTATGGCTACACCTTC. Full variable domain (remainder filled in from reference TRBV19 and TRBJ1-2): DGGITQSPKYLFRKEGQNVTLSCEQNLNHDAMYWYRQDPGQGLRLIYYSQIVNDFQKGDIAEGYSVSREKKESFPLTVTSAQKNPTAFYLCASSMTGNYGYTFGSGTRLTVV.

This clone was recorded once. The CDR3: CASKMTGRREQYF. CDR3 DNA: TGTGCCAGCAAGATGACAGGGCGGAGGGAGCAGTACTTC. V gene TRBV6-1 combines with J gene TRBJ2-7; 7 nucleotides align to TRBD1. The CDR3 is 13 amino acids. Germline assignment: CDR1 MNHNS and CDR2 SASEGT. J lost 7 bases, V lost 7 bases, and 10 bases had no gene match.

The chain links TRBV25-1 to TRBJ1-2; D perhaps matches TRBD1 (5 bases). Trimming removed 3 bases at V and 4 bases at J, with 9 bases between. Per germline, CDR1 MGHDK and CDR2 SYGVNS. The CDR3 covers 13 residues. CDR3 in DNA: TGTGCCAGCAGTGAGACAGCGGGCTATGGCTACACCTTC. Translation gives CASSETAGYGYTF.

The rearrangement links TRBV27 to TRBJ2-7; a weak D match, TRBD1 (5 bases). This CDR3 contains 15 residues. The V and J ends lost 2 bases and 1 base respectively, with 12 bases between them. Germline V gene lookup returns CDR1 MNHEY and CDR2 SMNVEV (reference sequence). In DNA form, the CDR3 reads TGTGCCAGCAGTTTAAGGGGCGCCCCTTCCTACGAGCAGTACTTC. Translation: CASSLRGAPSYEQYF.

The chain's CDR3 is CASSVAWHGLPPADTQYF. The CDR3 DNA is TGTGCCAGCAGCGTAGCTTGGCATGGACTACCCCCAGCAGATACGCAGTATTTT. The chain recombines TRBV9 with TRBJ2-3, with D possibly TRBD2 on 6 matching bases. Trimming left V 0 bases short and J 4 bases short, with 21 bases between. Germline CDR1 and CDR2: SGDLS and YYNGEE. The CDR3 contains 18 residues.

The CDR3 region has the DNA TGCGCCAGCAGTGAGTCCCGGGACAGCTTCTACGAGCAGTACTTC. It yields the protein CASSESRDSFYEQYF. This chain joins TRBV10-1 and TRBJ2-7; TRBD1 matches 7 bases. Germline CDR1 reads WNHNN; CDR2 reads SYGVQD (reference sequence). The CDR3 has 15 residues. The V gene end was trimmed by 0 bases and the J gene end by 3 bases; junction bases not matched to a gene: 5.